The sample holds many counts of the clone carrying this TCR beta chain. The data were obtained in a study of T cells in Graves' hyperthyroidism and ophthalmopathy. Amplified TCR beta CDR3 regions derived from RNA transcripts. First-round RT-PCR of the TCR CDR3 relied on the HTBI primer set. TCRdb passed the multiplex PCR reads through MiXCR, listing each CDR3 protein once. The profile shows a few hundred thousand distinct CDR3 sequences, around 14% of them singletons. Lactation, pregnancy, other autoimmune disease or uncontrolled infection led to exclusion of patients. This CDR3 comprises 18 residues. V gave up 6 bases and J gave up 6 bases, with 27 bases separating them. CDR1 is MNHGY, CDR2 SAAAGT, per germline.

The J gene is TRBJ2-1, the V gene TRBV6-8; D unclear. The specimen sequenced was blood. This receptor was obtained from a woman under 40 with Graves' hyperthyroidism that later progressed to Graves' ophthalmopathy. CDR3 residues: CASSHISLLVGFGNEQFF. The CDR3 bases are TGTGCCAGCAGCCATATATCCCTTCTAGTAGGGTTTGGCAATGAGCAGTTCTTC.